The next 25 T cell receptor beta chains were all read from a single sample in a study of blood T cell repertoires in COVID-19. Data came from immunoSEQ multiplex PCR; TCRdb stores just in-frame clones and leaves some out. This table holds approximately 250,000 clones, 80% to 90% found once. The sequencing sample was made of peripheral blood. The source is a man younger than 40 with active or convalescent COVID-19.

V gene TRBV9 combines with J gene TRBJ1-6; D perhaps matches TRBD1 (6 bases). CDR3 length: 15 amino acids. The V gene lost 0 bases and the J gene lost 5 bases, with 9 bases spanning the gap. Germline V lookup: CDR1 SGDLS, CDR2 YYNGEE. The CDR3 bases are TGTGCCAGCAGCGTAGACTCAGGGGATAATTCACCCCTCCACTTT. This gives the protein CASSVDSGDNSPLHF.

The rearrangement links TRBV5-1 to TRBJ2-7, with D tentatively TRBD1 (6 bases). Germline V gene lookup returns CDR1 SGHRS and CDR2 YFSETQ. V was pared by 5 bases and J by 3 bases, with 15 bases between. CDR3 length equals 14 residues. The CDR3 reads CASRSGDINYEQYF. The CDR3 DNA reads TGCGCCAGCAGATCCGGGGACATCAACTACGAGCAGTACTTC.

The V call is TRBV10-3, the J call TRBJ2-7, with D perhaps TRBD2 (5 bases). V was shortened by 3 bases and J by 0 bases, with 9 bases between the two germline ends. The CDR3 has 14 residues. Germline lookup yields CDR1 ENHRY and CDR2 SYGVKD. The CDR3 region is CAISDGLSSYEQYF. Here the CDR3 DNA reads TGTGCCATCAGTGACGGACTGAGCTCCTACGAGCAGTACTTC.

The CDR3 sequence is CASNRDRQGLNTEAFF. The CDR3 DNA sequence: TGTGCCAGCAATAGGGACAGGCAGGGCCTGAACACTGAAGCTTTCTTT. The chain has TRBV2 and TRBJ1-1; 8 positions agree with TRBD1. With 7 bases clipped from V and 0 bases from J, the junction kept 10 bases outside the gene matches. The CDR3 covers 16 residues. Germline V gene data show CDR1 as SNHLY and CDR2 as FYNNEI.

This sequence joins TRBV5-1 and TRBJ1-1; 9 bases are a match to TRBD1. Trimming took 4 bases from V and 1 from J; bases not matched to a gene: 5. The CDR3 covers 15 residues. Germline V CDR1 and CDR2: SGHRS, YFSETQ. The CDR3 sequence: CASSVTGGPNTEAFF. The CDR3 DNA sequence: TGCGCCAGCAGCGTGACAGGGGGTCCGAACACTGAAGCTTTCTTT.

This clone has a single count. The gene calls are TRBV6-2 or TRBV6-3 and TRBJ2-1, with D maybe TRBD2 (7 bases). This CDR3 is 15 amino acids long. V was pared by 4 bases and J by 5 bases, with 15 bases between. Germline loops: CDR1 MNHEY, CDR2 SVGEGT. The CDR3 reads CASSWGGSENNEQFF. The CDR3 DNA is TGTGCCAGCAGTTGGGGGGGCAGCGAAAACAATGAGCAGTTCTTC.

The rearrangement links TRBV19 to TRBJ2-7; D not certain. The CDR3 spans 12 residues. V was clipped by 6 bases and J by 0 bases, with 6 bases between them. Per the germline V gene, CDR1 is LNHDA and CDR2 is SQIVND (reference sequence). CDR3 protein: CASSQFSYEQYF. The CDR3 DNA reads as TGTGCCAGTAGCCAGTTCTCCTACGAGCAGTACTTC.

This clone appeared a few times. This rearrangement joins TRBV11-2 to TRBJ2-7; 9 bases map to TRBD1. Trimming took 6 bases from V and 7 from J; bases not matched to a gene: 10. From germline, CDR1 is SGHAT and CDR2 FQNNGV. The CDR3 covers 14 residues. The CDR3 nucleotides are TGTGCCAGCAGGCTACAGGGGGCGGACCCAGAGCAGTACTTC. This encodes CASRLQGADPEQYF.

This CDR3 reads CASSLPGQGTEAFF. In nucleotides, the CDR3 is TGTGCCAGCAGCCTCCCGGGACAGGGCACTGAAGCTTTCTTT. The chain carries TRBV7-9 and TRBJ1-1, with TRBD1 identical over 9 bases. Germline V lookup: CDR1 SEHNR, CDR2 FQNEAQ (reference sequence). The trim removed 5 bases at V and 4 bases at J, leaving 5 bases unmatched. This CDR3 comprises 14 residues.

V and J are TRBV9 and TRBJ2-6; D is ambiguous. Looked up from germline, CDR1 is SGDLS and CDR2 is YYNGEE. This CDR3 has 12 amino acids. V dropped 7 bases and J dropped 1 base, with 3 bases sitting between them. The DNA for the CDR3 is TGTGCCAGCGAGTCTGGGGCCAACGTCCTGACTTTC. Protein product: CASESGANVLTF. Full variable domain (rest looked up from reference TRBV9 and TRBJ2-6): DSGVTQTPKHLITATGQRVTLRCSPRSGDLSVYWYQQSLDQGLQFLIQYYNGEERAKGNILERFSAQQFPDLHSELNLSSLELGDSALYFCASESGANVLTFGAGSRLTVL.

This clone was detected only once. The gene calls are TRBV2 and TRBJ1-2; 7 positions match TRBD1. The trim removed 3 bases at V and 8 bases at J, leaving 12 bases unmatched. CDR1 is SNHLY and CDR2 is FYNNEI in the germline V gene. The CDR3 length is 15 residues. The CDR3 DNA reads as TGTGCCAGCAGTGAGAGGGGGCTTGGGGCCGGCGGCTACACCTTC. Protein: CASSERGLGAGGYTF.

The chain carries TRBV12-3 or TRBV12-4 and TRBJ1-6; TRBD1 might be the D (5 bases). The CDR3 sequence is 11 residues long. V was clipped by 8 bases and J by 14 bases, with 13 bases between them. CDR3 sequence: CASAQGFTLHF. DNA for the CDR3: TGTGCCAGCGCTCAGGGTTTTACCCTCCACTTT.

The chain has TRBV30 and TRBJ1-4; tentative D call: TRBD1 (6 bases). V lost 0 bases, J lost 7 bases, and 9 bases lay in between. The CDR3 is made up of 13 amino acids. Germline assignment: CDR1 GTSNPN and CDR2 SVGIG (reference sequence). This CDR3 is CAWSVRTVEKLFF. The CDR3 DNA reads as TGTGCCTGGAGTGTTAGGACAGTTGAAAAACTGTTTTTT. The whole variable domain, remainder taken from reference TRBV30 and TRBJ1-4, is SQTIHQWPATLVQPVGSPLSLECTVEGTSNPNLYWYRQAAGRGLQLLFYSVGIGQISSEVPQNLSASRPQDRQFILSSKKLLLSDSGFYLCAWSVRTVEKLFFGSGTQLSVL.

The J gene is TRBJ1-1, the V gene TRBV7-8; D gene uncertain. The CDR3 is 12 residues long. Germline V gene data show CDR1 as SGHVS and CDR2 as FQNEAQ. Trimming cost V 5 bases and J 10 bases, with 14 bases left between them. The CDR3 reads CASSEAGGGAFF. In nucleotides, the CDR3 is TGTGCCAGCAGCGAAGCTGGCGGTGGAGCTTTCTTT.

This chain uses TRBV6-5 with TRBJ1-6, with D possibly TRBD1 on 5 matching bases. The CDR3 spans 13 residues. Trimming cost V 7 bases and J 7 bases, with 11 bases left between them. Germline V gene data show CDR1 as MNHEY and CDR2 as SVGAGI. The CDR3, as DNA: TGTGCCAGCACGCAGGGTTTGAATTCACCCCTCCACTTT. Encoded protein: CASTQGLNSPLHF.

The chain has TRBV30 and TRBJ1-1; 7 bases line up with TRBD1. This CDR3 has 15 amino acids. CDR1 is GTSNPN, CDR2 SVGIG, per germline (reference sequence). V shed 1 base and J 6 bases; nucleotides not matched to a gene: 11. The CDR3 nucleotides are TGTGCCTGGAGTGACTGGGGACAGAAAGAAGCTGAAGCTTTCTTT. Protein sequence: CAWSDWGQKEAEAFF.

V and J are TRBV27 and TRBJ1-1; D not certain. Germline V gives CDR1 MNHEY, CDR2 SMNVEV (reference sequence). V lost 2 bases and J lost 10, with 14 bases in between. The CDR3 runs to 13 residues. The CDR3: CASSLQREQGAFF. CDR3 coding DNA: TGTGCCAGCAGTTTACAGCGTGAACAAGGAGCTTTCTTT.

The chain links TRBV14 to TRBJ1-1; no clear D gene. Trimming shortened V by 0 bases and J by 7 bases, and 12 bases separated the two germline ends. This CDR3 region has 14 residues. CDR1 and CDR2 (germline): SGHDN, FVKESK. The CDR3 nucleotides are TGTGCCAGCAGCCAAGAGATCCGAGGAGTTGAAGCTTTCTTT. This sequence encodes CASSQEIRGVEAFF.

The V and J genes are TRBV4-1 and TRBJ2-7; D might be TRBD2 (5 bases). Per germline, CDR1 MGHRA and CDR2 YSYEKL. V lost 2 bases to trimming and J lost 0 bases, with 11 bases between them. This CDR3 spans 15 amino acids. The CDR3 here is CASSQIRGSSYEQYF. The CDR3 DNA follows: TGCGCCAGCAGCCAAATTCGGGGAAGCTCCTACGAGCAGTACTTC.

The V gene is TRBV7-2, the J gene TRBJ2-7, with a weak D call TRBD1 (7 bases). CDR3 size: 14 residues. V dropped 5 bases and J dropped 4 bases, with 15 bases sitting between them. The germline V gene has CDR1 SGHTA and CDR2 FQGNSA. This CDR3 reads CASSTNRGGYEQYF. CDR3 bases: TGTGCCAGCAGCACGAACAGGGGAGGTTACGAGCAGTACTTC.

In nucleotides, the CDR3 is TGTGCTAGTGGTTTGGCGGGGTTCTACGAGCAGTACTTC. Protein: CASGLAGFYEQYF. This rearrangement joins TRBV12-5 to TRBJ2-7; perhaps TRBD2 as D (5 bases). The CDR3 runs to 13 residues. With 1 base removed from V and 3 bases from J, the gap between germline ends came to 7 bases. Germline V gene sequence: CDR1 LGHNT, CDR2 FRNRAP.

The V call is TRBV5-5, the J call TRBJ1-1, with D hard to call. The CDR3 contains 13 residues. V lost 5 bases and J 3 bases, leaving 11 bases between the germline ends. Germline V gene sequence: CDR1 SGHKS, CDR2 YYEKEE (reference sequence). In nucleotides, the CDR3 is TGTGCCAGCAGGCTTGCGGGTTACACTGAAGCTTTCTTT. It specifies CASRLAGYTEAFF.

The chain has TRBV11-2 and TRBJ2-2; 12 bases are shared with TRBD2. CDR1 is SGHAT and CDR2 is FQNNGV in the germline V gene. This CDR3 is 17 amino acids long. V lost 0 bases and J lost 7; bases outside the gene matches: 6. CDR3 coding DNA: TGTGCCAGCAGCTTAGACCTAGCGGGGGGGCCTATCGGGGAGCTGTTTTTT. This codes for CASSLDLAGGPIGELFF.

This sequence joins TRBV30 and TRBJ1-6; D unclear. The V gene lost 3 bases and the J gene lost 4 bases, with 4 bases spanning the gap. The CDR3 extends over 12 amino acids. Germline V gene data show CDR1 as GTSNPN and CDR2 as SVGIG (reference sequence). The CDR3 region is CAWSAYNSPLHF. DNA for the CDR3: TGTGCCTGGAGCGCGTATAATTCACCCCTCCACTTT.

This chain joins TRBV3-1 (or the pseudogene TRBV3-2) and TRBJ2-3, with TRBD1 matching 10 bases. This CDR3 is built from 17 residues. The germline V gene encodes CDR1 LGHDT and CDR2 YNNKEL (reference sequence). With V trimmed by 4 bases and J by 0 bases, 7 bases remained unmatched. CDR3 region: CASSRDRGRWSTDTQYF. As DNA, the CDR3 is TGTGCCAGCAGCCGAGACAGGGGGCGATGGAGCACAGATACGCAGTATTTT.